The rows below give T cell receptor beta chains drawn from one sample of a study of T-cell memory formation after mild COVID-19. In TCRdb, the 5' RACE reads were re-called with MiXCR into one record per CDR3 protein. There are a few hundred thousand distinct CDR3 sequences in the sample; roughly 8.2% occur only once, and approximately 23% lies in the top ten. Sample: PBMCs or a T cell subset sorted from them (not recorded which). These receptors came from a man aged 18 to 30 who had mild COVID-19 (a few samples of this study predate the infection). Cell type and time point are not known. The CDR3 runs from the conserved cysteine through the conserved F or W. The D gene is left open where the match is weak.

CDR3 protein: CASSHDNRGRRYEQFF
V gene: TRBV3-1
J gene: TRBJ2-1
D gene: TRBD1
CDR3 length: 16

CDR3 protein: CASSQERGGYDEQFF
V gene: TRBV4-1
J gene: TRBJ2-1
D gene: TRBD2
CDR3 length: 15

CDR3 protein: CASSLSPRSYGYTF
V gene: TRBV7-3
J gene: TRBJ1-2
D gene: -
CDR3 length: 14

CDR3 protein: CASSPDSTTGELFF
V gene: TRBV5-1
J gene: TRBJ2-2
D gene: -
CDR3 length: 14

CDR3 protein: CASTGSGGPLEQYF
V gene: TRBV2
J gene: TRBJ2-7
D gene: TRBD2
CDR3 length: 14

CDR3 protein: CASSGGLVETQYF
V gene: TRBV3-1
J gene: TRBJ2-5
D gene: -
CDR3 length: 13

CDR3 protein: CASSTPGTPTDEQFF
V gene: TRBV7-2
J gene: TRBJ2-1
D gene: -
CDR3 length: 15

CDR3 protein: CASSINGWTNEKLFF
V gene: TRBV19
J gene: TRBJ1-4
D gene: -
CDR3 length: 15

CDR3 protein: CASSTSGGSYEQYF
V gene: TRBV6-1
J gene: TRBJ2-7
D gene: TRBD1
CDR3 length: 14

CDR3 protein: CASSPQGGQPQHF
V gene: TRBV5-1
J gene: TRBJ1-5
D gene: -
CDR3 length: 13

CDR3 protein: CASSLNPGDPEAFF
V gene: TRBV7-3
J gene: TRBJ1-1
D gene: -
CDR3 length: 14

CDR3 protein: CSASVQTSGGVDTQYF
V gene: TRBV20-1
J gene: TRBJ2-3
D gene: TRBD2
CDR3 length: 16

CDR3 protein: CASSYRAGTGGQPQHF
V gene: TRBV6-5
J gene: TRBJ1-5
D gene: TRBD1
CDR3 length: 16

CDR3 protein: CASSPATGASTDTQYF
V gene: TRBV5-1
J gene: TRBJ2-3
D gene: TRBD1
CDR3 length: 16

CDR3 protein: CASSPLERQPQHF
V gene: TRBV2
J gene: TRBJ1-5
D gene: -
CDR3 length: 13

CDR3 protein: CATSDNPDYGYTF
V gene: TRBV24-1
J gene: TRBJ1-2
D gene: -
CDR3 length: 13

CDR3 protein: CASRLRTSGGSSDTQYF
V gene: TRBV6-5
J gene: TRBJ2-3
D gene: TRBD2
CDR3 length: 17

CDR3 protein: CSAIKGHEQFF
V gene: TRBV20-1
J gene: TRBJ2-1
D gene: -
CDR3 length: 11

CDR3 protein: CSVHLSGAPLTPEAFF
V gene: TRBV29-1
J gene: TRBJ1-1
D gene: -
CDR3 length: 16

CDR3 protein: CASSFGRTRYEQYF
V gene: TRBV5-4
J gene: TRBJ2-7
D gene: -
CDR3 length: 14

CDR3 protein: CASSPLGSNYGYTF
V gene: TRBV28
J gene: TRBJ1-2
D gene: -
CDR3 length: 14

CDR3 protein: CASSPRREAYGYTF
V gene: TRBV18
J gene: TRBJ1-2
D gene: -
CDR3 length: 14

CDR3 protein: CASSPYRGSNTEAFF
V gene: TRBV4-1
J gene: TRBJ1-1
D gene: TRBD1
CDR3 length: 15

CDR3 protein: CASSTSLTVNEQFF
V gene: TRBV19
J gene: TRBJ2-1
D gene: -
CDR3 length: 14

CDR3 protein: CASSGGRSLGRPQHF
V gene: TRBV6-1
J gene: TRBJ1-5
D gene: -
CDR3 length: 15

CDR3 protein: CAVRTDITDTQYF
V gene: TRBV25-1
J gene: TRBJ2-3
D gene: -
CDR3 length: 13

CDR3 protein: CATGTSGAADTQYF
V gene: TRBV10-3
J gene: TRBJ2-3
D gene: TRBD2
CDR3 length: 14

CDR3 protein: CASSFDSLNTEAFF
V gene: TRBV7-6
J gene: TRBJ1-1
D gene: -
CDR3 length: 14

CDR3 protein: CASSPGVGNQPQHF
V gene: TRBV7-8
J gene: TRBJ1-5
D gene: -
CDR3 length: 14

CDR3 protein: CASSPRTSGYNEQFF
V gene: TRBV7-2
J gene: TRBJ2-1
D gene: TRBD2
CDR3 length: 15

CDR3 protein: CASMLAENTEAFF
V gene: TRBV12-3/TRBV12-4
J gene: TRBJ1-1
D gene: -
CDR3 length: 13

CDR3 protein: CSHTGGYETQYF
V gene: TRBV20-1
J gene: TRBJ2-5
D gene: TRBD1
CDR3 length: 12

CDR3 protein: CASRPRGPPSGANVLTF
V gene: TRBV6-5
J gene: TRBJ2-6
D gene: -
CDR3 length: 17

CDR3 protein: CASSPWGLDTQYF
V gene: TRBV2
J gene: TRBJ2-3
D gene: -
CDR3 length: 13